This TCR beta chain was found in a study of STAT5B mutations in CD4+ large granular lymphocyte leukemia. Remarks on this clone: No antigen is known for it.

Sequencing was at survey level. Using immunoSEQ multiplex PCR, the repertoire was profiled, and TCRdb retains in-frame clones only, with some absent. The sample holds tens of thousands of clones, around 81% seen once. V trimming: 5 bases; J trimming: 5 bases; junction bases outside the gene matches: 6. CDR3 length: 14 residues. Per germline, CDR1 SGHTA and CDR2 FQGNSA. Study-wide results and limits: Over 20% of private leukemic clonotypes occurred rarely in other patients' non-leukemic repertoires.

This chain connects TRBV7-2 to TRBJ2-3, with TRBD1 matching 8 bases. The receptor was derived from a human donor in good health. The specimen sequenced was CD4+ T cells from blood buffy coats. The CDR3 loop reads CASSPRTGIDTQYF. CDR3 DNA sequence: TGTGCCAGCAGCCCGCGGACAGGGATAGATACGCAGTATTTT.